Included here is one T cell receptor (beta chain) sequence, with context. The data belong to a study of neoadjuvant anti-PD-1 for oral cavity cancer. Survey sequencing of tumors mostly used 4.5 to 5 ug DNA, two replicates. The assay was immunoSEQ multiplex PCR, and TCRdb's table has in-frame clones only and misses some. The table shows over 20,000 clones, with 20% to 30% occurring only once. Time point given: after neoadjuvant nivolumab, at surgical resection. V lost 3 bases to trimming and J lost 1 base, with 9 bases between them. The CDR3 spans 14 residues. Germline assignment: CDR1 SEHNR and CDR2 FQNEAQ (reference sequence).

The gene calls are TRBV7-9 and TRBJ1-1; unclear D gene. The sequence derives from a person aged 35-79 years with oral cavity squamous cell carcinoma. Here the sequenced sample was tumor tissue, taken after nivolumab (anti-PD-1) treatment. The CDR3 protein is CASSFGGGNTEAFF. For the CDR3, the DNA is TGTGCCAGCAGCTTTGGAGGAGGGAACACTGAAGCTTTCTTT. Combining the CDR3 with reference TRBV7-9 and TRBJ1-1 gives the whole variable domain DTGVSQNPRHKITKRGQNVTFRCDPISEHNRLYWYRQTLGQGPEFLTYFQNEAQLEKSRLLSDRFSAERPKGSFSTLEIQRTEQGDSAMYLCASSFGGGNTEAFFGQGTRLTVV.